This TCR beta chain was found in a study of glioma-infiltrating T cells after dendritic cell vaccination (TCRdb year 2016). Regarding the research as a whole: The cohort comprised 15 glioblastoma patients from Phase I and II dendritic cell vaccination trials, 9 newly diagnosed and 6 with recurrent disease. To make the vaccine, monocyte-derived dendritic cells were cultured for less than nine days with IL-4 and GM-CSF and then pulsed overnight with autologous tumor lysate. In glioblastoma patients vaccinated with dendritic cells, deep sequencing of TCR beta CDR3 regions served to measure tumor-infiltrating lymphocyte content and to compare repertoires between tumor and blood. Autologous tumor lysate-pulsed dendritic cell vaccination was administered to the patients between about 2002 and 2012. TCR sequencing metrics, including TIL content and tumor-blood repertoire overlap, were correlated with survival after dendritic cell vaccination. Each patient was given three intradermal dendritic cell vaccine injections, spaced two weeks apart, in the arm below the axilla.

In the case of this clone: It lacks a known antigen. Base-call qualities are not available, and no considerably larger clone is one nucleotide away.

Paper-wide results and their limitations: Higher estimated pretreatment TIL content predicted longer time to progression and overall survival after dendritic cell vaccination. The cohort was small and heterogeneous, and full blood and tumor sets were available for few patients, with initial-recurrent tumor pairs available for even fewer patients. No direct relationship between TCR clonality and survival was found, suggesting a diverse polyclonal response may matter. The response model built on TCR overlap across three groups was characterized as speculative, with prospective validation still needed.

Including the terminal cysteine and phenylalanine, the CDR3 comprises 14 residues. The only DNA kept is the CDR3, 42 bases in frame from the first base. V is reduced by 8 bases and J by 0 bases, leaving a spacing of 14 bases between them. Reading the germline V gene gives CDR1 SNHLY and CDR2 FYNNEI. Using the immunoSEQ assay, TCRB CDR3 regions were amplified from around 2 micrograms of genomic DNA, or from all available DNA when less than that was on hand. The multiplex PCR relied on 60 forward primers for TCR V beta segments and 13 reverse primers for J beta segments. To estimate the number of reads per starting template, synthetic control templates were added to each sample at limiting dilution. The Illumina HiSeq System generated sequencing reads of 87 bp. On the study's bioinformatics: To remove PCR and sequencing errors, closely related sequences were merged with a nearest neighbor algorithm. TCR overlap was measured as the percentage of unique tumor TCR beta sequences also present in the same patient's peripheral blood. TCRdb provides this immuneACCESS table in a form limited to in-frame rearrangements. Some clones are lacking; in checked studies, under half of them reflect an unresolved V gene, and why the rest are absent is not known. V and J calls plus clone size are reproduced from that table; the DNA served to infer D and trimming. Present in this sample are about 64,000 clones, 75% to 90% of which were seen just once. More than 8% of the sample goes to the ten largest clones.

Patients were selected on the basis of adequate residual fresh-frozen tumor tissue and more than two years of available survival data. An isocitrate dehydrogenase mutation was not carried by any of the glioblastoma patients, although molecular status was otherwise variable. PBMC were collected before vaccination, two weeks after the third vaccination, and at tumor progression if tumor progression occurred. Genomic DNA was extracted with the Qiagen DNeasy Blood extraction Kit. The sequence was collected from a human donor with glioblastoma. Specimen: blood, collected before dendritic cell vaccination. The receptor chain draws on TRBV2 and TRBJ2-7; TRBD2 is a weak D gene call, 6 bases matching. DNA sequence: TGTGCCAGCGGGAGGATACTTAGCTCCTACGAGCAGTACTTC. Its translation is CASGRILSSYEQYF.